These 11 T cell receptor beta chains originate from one sample sequenced in a study of beta chain features in type 1 diabetes (dated by TCRdb to about 2018). Library preparation used the immunoSEQ multiplex PCR assay. The entire amount of isolated RNA was reverse transcribed using the High Capacity cDNA Reverse Transcription Kit, so the sequenced TCRB transcripts were expressed ones. Not all clones reach the TCRdb copy of this immuneACCESS table, which keeps in-frame sequences only. Checked studies attribute under half of the gap to unresolved V genes and leave the rest unexplained. The sample includes a few hundred thousand clones, with about 10% observed a single time. The ten biggest clones cover over 0.015% of the sample. Sequencing input: naive CD4+ T cells from blood. Read against the paper, the sample's cell subset or site label means: true naive CD4+ T cells. These receptors all stem from a woman aged 30 to 39 in good health.

This clone was found a few times. The V gene is TRBV30, the J gene TRBJ2-1, with 9 bases matching TRBD1. This CDR3 is 13 amino acids long. After removal of 5 bases from V and 7 bases from J, the junction contained 6 bases not matched to a gene. Germline V gene lookup returns CDR1 GTSNPN and CDR2 SVGIG (reference sequence). The CDR3 sequence: CAWGTGNTNEQFF. The CDR3 DNA sequence: TGTGCCTGGGGGACAGGGAATACGAATGAGCAGTTCTTC.

The V gene is TRBV9, the J gene TRBJ1-2; TRBD1 matches 8 bases. The CDR3 loop spans 15 amino acids. The germline CDR1 and CDR2 sequences are SGDLS and YYNGEE. J was trimmed by 6 bases and V by 0 bases; bases with no gene match: 7. In nucleotides, the CDR3 is TGTGCCAGCAGCGTAGTCCCAACAGGGGGTGATGGCTACACCTTC. The encoded protein is CASSVVPTGGDGYTF.

This clone was seen a handful of times. This sequence joins TRBV30 and TRBJ2-5, with 8 nucleotides matching TRBD2. The CDR3 runs to 13 residues. Germline-derived CDR1 and CDR2 are GTSNPN and SVGIG (reference sequence). V lost 4 bases and J lost 5; bases outside the gene matches: 6. The CDR3 here is CAWKAAGVETQYF. The CDR3 DNA sequence: TGTGCCTGGAAGGCAGCGGGAGTGGAGACCCAGTACTTC.

The sample holds a few counts of this clone. This sequence joins TRBV25-1 and TRBJ2-3, with D possibly being TRBD1 (5 bases). V lost 3 bases and J 5 bases, leaving 12 bases between the germline ends. This CDR3 has 14 residues. Germline CDR1 and CDR2: MGHDK and SYGVNS. CDR3 amino acids: CASSDVQGLDTQYF. The CDR3 bases are TGTGCCAGCAGTGATGTTCAGGGTTTAGATACGCAGTATTTT.

Concerning this clone: Other DNA variants within this sample encode the same CDR3. The J gene is TRBJ2-5, the V gene TRBV7-9, with D uncertain. V lost 5 bases to trimming and J lost 4 bases, with 5 bases between them. CDR1 is SEHNR, CDR2 FQNEAQ, per germline (reference sequence). This CDR3 contains 11 residues. CDR3 protein: CASSLLETQYF. The CDR3 DNA follows: TGTGCCAGCAGCCTCTTAGAGACCCAGTACTTC.

The rearrangement joins TRBV6-4 to TRBJ2-1; 12 bases align to TRBD1. Germline V gene sequence: CDR1 MRHNA, CDR2 SNTAGT. The length of the CDR3 is 13 residues. With V trimmed by 5 bases and J by 9 bases, 2 bases remained unmatched. DNA of the CDR3: TGTGCCAGCAGTTCGGGACAGGGGGCTGAGCAGTTCTTC. This encodes CASSSGQGAEQFF.

The CDR3 DNA sequence: TGCGCCAGCAGCCGTAAGCGGAACTCCTACAATGAGCAGTTCTTC. Its protein is CASSRKRNSYNEQFF. The rearrangement uses TRBV4-3 and TRBJ2-1; a weak D match, TRBD2 (5 bases). CDR3 length: 15 amino acids. From germline, CDR1 is LGHNA and CDR2 YSLEER. Trimming removed 4 bases from V and 0 bases from J, with 10 bases in between.

This clone was found a few times. The chain joins TRBV5-1 to TRBJ2-1, with 8 bases that match TRBD2. The length of the CDR3 is 17 residues. With 3 bases clipped from V and 4 bases from J, the junction kept 12 bases outside the gene matches. Germline CDR1 and CDR2: SGHRS and YFSETQ. This CDR3 is CASSSSISGTLYNEQFF. CDR3 nucleotides: TGCGCCAGCAGCTCCAGCATTAGCGGGACGCTATACAATGAGCAGTTCTTC.

The J gene is TRBJ2-7, the V gene TRBV5-1, with 8 nucleotides matching TRBD1. CDR3 size: 13 residues. CDR1 SGHRS and CDR2 YFSETQ come from the germline V gene. With V trimmed by 3 bases and J by 6 bases, 5 bases remained unmatched. As DNA, the CDR3 is TGCGCCAGCAGCTCGGACAGGGCCCCCGAGCAGTACTTC. Its protein is CASSSDRAPEQYF.

This clone occurred a few times. The CDR3 coding sequence is TGTGCCAGCAGTACCTCAGGGGAGAGCTCCTACGAGCAGTACTTC. Protein sequence: CASSTSGESSYEQYF. The chain recombines TRBV6-6 with TRBJ2-7; tentatively, D is TRBD1 (6 bases). Germline V gene sequence: CDR1 MNHNY, CDR2 SVGAGI (reference sequence). The CDR3 totals 15 residues. V lost 5 bases and J lost 0, with 14 bases in between.

A few counts support this clone. J is TRBJ1-4 and V is TRBV11-2; D not resolved. With 3 bases removed from V and 2 bases from J, the gap between germline ends came to 10 bases. Germline CDR1 and CDR2: SGHAT and FQNNGV. The CDR3 totals 15 residues. In nucleotides, the CDR3 is TGTGCCAGCAGCTTGAACACAGCTACTAATGAAAAACTGTTTTTT. This gives the protein CASSLNTATNEKLFF.